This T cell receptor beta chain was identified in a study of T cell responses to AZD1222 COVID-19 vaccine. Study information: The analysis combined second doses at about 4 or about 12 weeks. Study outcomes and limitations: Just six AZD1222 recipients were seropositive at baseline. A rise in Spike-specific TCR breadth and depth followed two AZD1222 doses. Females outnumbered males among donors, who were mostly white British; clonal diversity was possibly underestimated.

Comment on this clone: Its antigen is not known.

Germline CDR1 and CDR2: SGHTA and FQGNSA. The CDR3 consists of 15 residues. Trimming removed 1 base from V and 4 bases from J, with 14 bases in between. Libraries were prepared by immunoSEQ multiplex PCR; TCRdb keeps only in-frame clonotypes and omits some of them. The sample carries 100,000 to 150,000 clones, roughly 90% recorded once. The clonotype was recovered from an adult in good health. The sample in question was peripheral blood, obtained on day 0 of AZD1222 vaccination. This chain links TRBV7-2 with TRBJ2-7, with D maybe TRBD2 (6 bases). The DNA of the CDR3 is TGTGCCAGCAGCTTAGTCTCCGGAGGGTCGTACGAGCAGTACTTC. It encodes CASSLVSGGSYEQYF.